This entry lists 9 T cell receptor beta chains sequenced from one sample in a study of monozygotic twins with inflammatory bowel disease. From the 5' RACE reads, TCRdb lists one entry per CDR3 protein and no DNA. This specimen shows some 330,000 distinct CDR3 sequences; the ten leading clones hold more than 4.5%. Sequencing was carried out using blood. The receptors come from a human donor with ulcerative colitis or Crohn's disease, or a healthy co-twin of an affected twin (not recorded which).

CDR3: CASSESLGTNYGYTF. The chain uses TRBV25-1 and TRBJ1-2. CDR3 size: 15 residues. Per germline, CDR1 MGHDK and CDR2 SYGVNS.

This rearrangement joins TRBV6-1 to TRBJ1-5. The CDR3 is 15 residues long. CDR1 MNHNS and CDR2 SASEGT come from the germline V gene. The CDR3 here is CASRSGRYSNQPQHF.

The gene calls are TRBV11-2 and TRBJ2-1; TCRdb designates TRBD2, a call that cannot be tested without DNA. The CDR3 runs to 18 residues. In germline, CDR1 is SGHAT, CDR2 FQNNGV. CDR3: CASSLDGSRLAGRDEQFF.

The chain links TRBV6-2 or TRBV6-3 to TRBJ2-1; TCRdb designates TRBD2, a call that cannot be tested without DNA. There are 12 residues in the CDR3. Germline loops: CDR1 MNHEY, CDR2 SVGEGT. Here the CDR3 reads CASSYWAGEVFF.

The gene calls are TRBV20-1 and TRBJ2-1; TCRdb lists TRBD1, though no DNA is available to test this call. The CDR3 has 16 amino acids. From germline, CDR1 is DFQATT and CDR2 SNEGSKA (reference sequence). This CDR3 is CSARSVGQGTVNEQFF.

V is TRBV6-5 and J is TRBJ1-1; TCRdb gives TRBD1 as the D gene, but with no DNA this cannot be confirmed. Looked up from germline, CDR1 is MNHEY and CDR2 is SVGAGI. The CDR3 has 13 residues. The CDR3 loop is CASSYRGNTEAFF.

This chain connects TRBV12-3 or TRBV12-4 to TRBJ2-7; TCRdb's assignment of TRBD1 cannot be checked, as there is no DNA. The CDR3 sequence is 13 residues long. This CDR3 reads CATGNGAPNEQYF.

V and J are TRBV6-5 and TRBJ2-4; TCRdb names TRBD2, which stays unverified in the absence of DNA. Germline V CDR1 and CDR2: MNHEY, SVGAGI. The CDR3 is 13 residues long. The CDR3 sequence is CASSPGLPSIQYF.

The chain has TRBV5-1 and TRBJ1-5. Germline V gene sequence: CDR1 SGHRS, CDR2 YFSETQ. This CDR3 is built from 14 residues. The CDR3 sequence is CASSLSAGNQPQHF. Based on the CDR3 plus reference TRBV5-1 and TRBJ1-5, the full variable domain is KAGVTQTPRYLIKTRGQQVTLSCSPISGHRSVSWYQQTPGQGLQFLFEYFSETQRNKGNFPGRFSGRQFSNSRSEMNVSTLELGDSALYLCASSLSAGNQPQHFGDGTRLSIL.